This note documents a single T cell receptor (beta chain) sequence. This sample was taken from a study of shared clonotypes between healthy human individuals. Here immunoSEQ multiplex PCR was the method, and the copy in TCRdb shows in-frame clones only, minus some. This sample has some 100,000 clones, with more than 65% found just once. J gave up 6 bases and V 5 bases, and 7 bases lay outside the gene matches. This CDR3 contains 15 residues. Germline loops: CDR1 SEHNR, CDR2 FQNEAQ (reference sequence). V usage is TRBV7-9 and J usage is TRBJ1-2; 12 bases align to TRBD1. The sequence was collected from a woman under 40 in good health. The sample comprised memory CD8+ T cells sorted from blood. The subset denotes: CD45RO+ cells pooled with CCR7-negative TemRA cells. CDR3 sequence (DNA): TGTGCCAGCAGCCAAGGGACAGGGGGCAAGAATGGCTACACCTTC. Residues: CASSQGTGGKNGYTF.